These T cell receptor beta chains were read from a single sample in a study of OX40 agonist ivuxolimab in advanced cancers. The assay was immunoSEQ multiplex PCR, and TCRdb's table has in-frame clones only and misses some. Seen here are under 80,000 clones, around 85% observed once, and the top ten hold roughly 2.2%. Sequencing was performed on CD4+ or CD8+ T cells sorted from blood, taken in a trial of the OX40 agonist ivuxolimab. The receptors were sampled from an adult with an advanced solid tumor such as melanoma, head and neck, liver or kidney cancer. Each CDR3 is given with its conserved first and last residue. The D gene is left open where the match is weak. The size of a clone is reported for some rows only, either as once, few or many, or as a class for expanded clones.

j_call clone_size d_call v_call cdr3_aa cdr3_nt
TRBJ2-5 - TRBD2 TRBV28 CASSRGGEETQYF TGTGCCAGCTCCCGGGGAGGGGAAGAGACCCAGTACTTC
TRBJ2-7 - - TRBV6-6 CASSLQGGSYEQYF TGTGCCAGCAGTTTACAGGGAGGATCCTACGAGCAGTACTTC
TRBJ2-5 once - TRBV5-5 CASRVGGREETQYF TGTGCCAGCAGGGTGGGCGGCAGGGAAGAGACCCAGTACTTC
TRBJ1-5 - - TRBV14 CASSLTGNQPQHF TGTGCCAGCAGCCTTACAGGGAATCAGCCCCAGCATTTT
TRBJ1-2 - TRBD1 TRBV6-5 CASSYPTGNYYGYTF TGTGCCAGCAGTTATCCGACAGGGAACTACTATGGCTACACCTTC
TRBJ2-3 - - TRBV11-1 CASSLRSPTDTQYF TGTGCCAGCAGCCTAAGATCCCCAACAGATACGCAGTATTTT
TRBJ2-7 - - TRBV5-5 CASSLEGGPFEQYF TGTGCCAGCAGCTTAGAGGGGGGCCCCTTCGAGCAGTACTTC
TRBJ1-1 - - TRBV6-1 CASSQGPNTEAFF TGTGCCAGCAGTCAGGGGCCGAACACTGAAGCTTTCTTT
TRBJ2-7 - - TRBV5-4 CASSLPGSPEQYF TGTGCCAGCAGCTTGCCAGGCAGCCCCGAGCAGTACTTC
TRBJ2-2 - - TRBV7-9 CASSPRGGLTGELFF TGTGCCAGCAGCCCCAGGGGTGGTTTGACCGGGGAGCTGTTTTTT
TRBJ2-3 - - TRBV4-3 CASSPRSVGDTQYF TGCGCCAGCAGTCCTCGAAGTGTGGGGGATACGCAGTATTTT
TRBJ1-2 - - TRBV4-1 CASSQEVARASGYTF TGCGCCAGCAGCCAAGAAGTGGCCAGGGCGAGTGGCTACACCTTC
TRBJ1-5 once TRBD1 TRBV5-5 CASSLRQGVQPQHF TGTGCCAGCAGCTTGAGGCAGGGGGTTCAGCCCCAGCATTTT
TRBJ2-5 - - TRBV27 CASSPRPGETQYF TGTGCCAGCAGCCCTAGGCCTGGGGAGACCCAGTACTTC
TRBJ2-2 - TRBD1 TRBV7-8 CASSFRDRGQVGELFF TGTGCCAGCAGCTTCCGGGACAGGGGGCAGGTCGGGGAGCTGTTTTTT
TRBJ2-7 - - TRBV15 CATSRDQGRTVEQYF TGTGCCACCAGCAGAGATCAAGGGAGGACCGTCGAGCAGTACTTC
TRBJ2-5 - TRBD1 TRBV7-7 CASSPTGALGETQYF TGTGCCAGCAGCCCGACAGGGGCCCTCGGTGAGACCCAGTACTTC
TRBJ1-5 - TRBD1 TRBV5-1 CASSFTGGRNQPQHF TGCGCCAGCAGCTTTACAGGGGGCCGCAATCAGCCCCAGCATTTT
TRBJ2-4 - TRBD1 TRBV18 CASTTGDIQYF TGTGCCAGCACGACAGGGGACATTCAGTACTTC